Detailed here is one T cell receptor beta chain. Its cognate antigen has yet to be identified. Within one base of it there is no much larger clone, and no base qualities were kept. The germline V gene (reference sequence) provides CDR1 GTSNPN and CDR2 SVGIG. CDR3 length: 13 amino acids, cysteine to phenylalanine. CDR3 DNA is the only sequence kept; it has 39 bases, read in frame from the first base. Between the V and J ends, shortened by 3 bases and 2 bases respectively, the junction contains 8 bases. The instrument given in TCRdb is Illumina NovaSeq 6000. cDNA libraries for TCRalpha and TCRbeta were prepared by 5'RACE using constant-segment primers, with sample barcodes and unique molecular identifiers added. RNA was extracted from every sample with Trizol reagent. Amplification of the libraries took two PCR steps, and the second step added a second sample barcode plus Illumina TruSeq adapters. The libraries were sequenced on an Illumina NovaSeq using 2 x 150 bp paired-end reads. For the original study's pipeline: The reads were demultiplexed and collapsed into UMI-guided consensus sequences using migec v1.2.7. Using mixcr v2.1.11, UMI consensuses were aligned to TRA and TRB V and J templates and then assembled into clonotypes. Clonotypes were classified as expanded or contracted when called significant by both edgeR and NoisET, with noise models trained on biological replicates. For edgeR calls, a false discovery rate-adjusted p below 0.01 and a log2 fold-change threshold of 1 were applied. PCA with hierarchical clustering of max-normalized trajectories of the 1000 most abundant clonotypes was used as exploratory dynamics analysis. Each responding clone was given a CD4 or CD8 phenotype based on the CD4+ and CD8+ repertoires, which had been sequenced separately. Through fastp at Q25 and MiXCR, TCRdb rebuilt clones from the public reads, retaining in-frame beta chains. Each CDR3 protein appears once, grouped with its most common genes and DNA. The V and J calls were determined by TCRdb, not by the authors. The sample records about 140,000 distinct CDR3 sequences, approximately 14% of which are singletons. 11% to 15% of the sample is taken by the ten largest.

Ficoll-Paque density gradient centrifugation was the method used to isolate PBMCs. The source of the sample is a study of T-cell memory formation after mild COVID-19 (dated by TCRdb to the early 2020s). At the level of the whole study: Most TCR sequence clusters were specific to one of the two donors. In a couple of donors, T-cell clones that expanded and contracted after mild COVID-19 were tracked by sequencing TCRalpha and TCRbeta repertoires over time. Two young, previously healthy adult volunteers made up the cohort, one male and one female. What the study reported, not specific to this receptor: SARS-CoV-2 specificity of the second-wave clones peaking on day 37 was not confirmed. Contracting CD4+ clones appeared mostly in the CM and EM memory subsets, whereas CD8+ clones were enriched in EMRA. Clones contracting from day 15 to 85 had balanced CD4/CD8 phenotypes, while a second wave expanding from day 15 to 37 was biased towards CD4+. Some responding clones were detected in pre-infection memory, suggesting pre-existing cross-reactive memory T cells joined the SARS-CoV-2 response. Only two mild cases were covered by the study, and larger cohorts that include severe cases with pre-infection samples were considered necessary.

The clonotype comes from an adult woman who had mild COVID-19 (a few samples of this study predate the infection). The sample titles of this study are shuffled in the database, so cell type and time point are left out; the donor was told from shared clones. Specimen: PBMCs or a T cell subset sorted from them (not recorded which). Recombination joined TRBV30 with TRBJ1-5, with the D gene not confidently named. The sequenced DNA: TGTGCCTGGAGCGCGGGAGGCAATCAGCCCCAGCATTTT. This translates into CAWSAGGNQPQHF.